This TCR beta chain was sequenced during a study of monozygotic twins with inflammatory bowel disease. TCRdb reanalyzed the 5' RACE reads, giving one entry per CDR3 protein sequence and no DNA. The listing records some 440,000 distinct CDR3 sequences. There are 16 residues in the CDR3. This chain joins TRBV12-3 or TRBV12-4 and TRBJ2-3; no DNA is available, so the TRBD2 call from TCRdb remains unchecked. Sample: blood. This TCR derives from a human donor with ulcerative colitis or Crohn's disease, or a healthy co-twin of an affected twin (not recorded which). The chain's CDR3 is CASRPSGGLVTDTQYF.